Listed below are T cell receptor beta chains from one sample, sequenced in a study of blood T cells in healthy people across ages. TCRdb recomputed calls from the 5' RACE reads with MiXCR, one row per CDR3 protein. The profile shows roughly 720,000 distinct CDR3 sequences, about 53% of them singletons. Sequencing was carried out using blood. The source of these receptors is a man older than 75 in good health. CDR3s include the opening cysteine and the closing phenylalanine or tryptophan. D genes are given only for firm matches. Clone sizes are given selectively: once, few, many, or a class where the clone is expanded.

>TRBV29-1|TRBD2|NA|TRBJ2-7|15
TGCAGCGTTGGTGGGACTAGCGGGCCGACCTACGAGCAGTACTTC
CSVGGTSGPTYEQYF
>TRBV20-1|TRBD2|NA|TRBJ2-3|17
TGCAGTGCTAGTGCTCTAGCGGGAGCCCCTAGCACAGATACGCAGTATTTT
CSASALAGAPSTDTQYF
>TRBV4-2|NA|NA|TRBJ2-5|16
TGTGCCAGCAGCCGGGAAGCGACAGGTTCACAAGAGACCCAGTATTTC
CASSREATGSQETQYF
>TRBV10-3|TRBD2|NA|TRBJ2-3|14
TGTGCCACACGACTAGCGGGAGGAAACAGATACACGTATTTT
CATRLAGGNRYTYF
>TRBV5-5|NA|NA|TRBJ2-1|15
TGTGCCAGCAGCTCCGGCGGGACAGCCTACAATGAGCAGTTCTTC
CASSSGGTAYNEQFF
>TRBV6-6|NA|few|TRBJ1-6|16
TGTGCCAGCAGGCGGGTGACTGGGGGCTATAATTCACCCCTCCACTTT
CASRRVTGGYNSPLHF
>TRBV28|NA|NA|TRBJ2-1|16
TGTGCCAGCAGCACACGTGGGCGGCGGGCCTACAATGAGCAGTTCTTC
CASSTRGRRAYNEQFF
>TRBV6-1|TRBD2|NA|TRBJ2-1|20
TGTGCCAGCAGTGAAGCAGTGAAGGGAGACGTGCGGGAGAGGAACCATGAGCAGTTCTTC
CASSEAVKGDVRERNHEQFF
>TRBV10-2|NA|NA|TRBJ2-4|9
TGCGCCAGCCCTGGTGAGCAGTACTTC
CASPGEQYF
>TRBV20-1|TRBD2|NA|TRBJ2-7|13
TGCAGTGCTATCCGGCGGGAGAGCTACGAGCAGTACTTC
CSAIRRESYEQYF
>TRBV20-1|TRBD2|NA|TRBJ2-3|15
TGCAGTGCTAGAAAGCTAGCGGGAGTAAACAATGAGCAGTATTTT
CSARKLAGVNNEQYF
>TRBV28|TRBD1|NA|TRBJ2-7|16
TGTGCCAGCAGTGCCGGGACAGGGGTTCAGTCCTACGAGCAGTACTTC
CASSAGTGVQSYEQYF
>TRBV3-1|NA|NA|TRBJ2-1|13
TGTGCCAGCAGAGACCGACTGGAGAATGAGCAGTTCTTC
CASRDRLENEQFF
>TRBV20-1|NA|NA|TRBJ2-7|11
TGCAGTGGCGCCAGGGGGGGCGAGCAGTACTTC
CSGARGGEQYF
>TRBV29-1|TRBD1|few|TRBJ1-5|14
TGCAGCGTTGCGGACAGGGGGCTTTATCAGCCCCAGCATTTT
CSVADRGLYQPQHF
>TRBV6-5|NA|NA|TRBJ2-7|12
TGTGCCAGCTACGGGGGACGCGGCGAGCAGTACTTC
CASYGGRGEQYF
>TRBV4-1|TRBD2|NA|TRBJ2-7|16
TGCGCCAGCAGCCAGCGCGGGACTAGCGGTCGCTACGAGCAGTACTTC
CASSQRGTSGRYEQYF
>TRBV11-2|TRBD2|few|TRBJ2-1|14
TGTGCCAGCAGCTTTTCGGACGGGAGGGGTGAGCAGTTCTTC
CASSFSDGRGEQFF
>TRBV20-1|TRBD2|NA|TRBJ2-1|14
TGCAGTGCTAGAGGTCCCGGCGGGAGCTACGAGCAGTTCTTC
CSARGPGGSYEQFF
>TRBV5-1|TRBD2|NA|TRBJ2-1|14
TGCGCCAGTACGAAGACTAGCGGGAGCGATGAGCAGTTCTTC
CASTKTSGSDEQFF
>TRBV20-1|NA|few|TRBJ1-4|14
TGCAGTGCTGGACTCGGGGGGTTAAATGAAAAACTGTTTTTT
CSAGLGGLNEKLFF
>TRBV5-1|NA|NA|TRBJ1-6|15
TGCGCCAGCAGCTTGGGGACCTTGGGGGAATCACCCCTCCACTTT
CASSLGTLGESPLHF
>TRBV2|TRBD1|NA|TRBJ2-3|13
TGTGCCACCCATTATGGACAGGGCGGATACGCGTATTTT
CATHYGQGGYAYF
>TRBV5-5|NA|NA|TRBJ2-7|15
TGTGCCAGCAGCTTGGCCATATTATTGCACTACGAGCAGTACTTC
CASSLAILLHYEQYF
>TRBV7-6|NA|NA|TRBJ1-5|14
TGTGCCAGCAGCTTAGCGGAGGGTGGGCAGCCCCAGCATTTT
CASSLAEGGQPQHF
>TRBV2|NA|NA|TRBJ2-7|14
TGTGCCAGCAGTGTACGACAGAGCTCCTACGAGCAGTACTTC
CASSVRQSSYEQYF
>TRBV5-1|TRBD1|NA|TRBJ1-1|15
TGCGCCAGCAGCTGGGGGGGACAGGGGAACACTGAAGCTTTCTTT
CASSWGGQGNTEAFF
>TRBV9|NA|NA|TRBJ1-2|13
TGTGCCAGCAGCATTGGCGGAACCTATGGCTACACCTTC
CASSIGGTYGYTF
>TRBV24-1|NA|NA|TRBJ2-1|11
TGTGCCACCAGTGATTCCATTGTGCAGTTCTTC
CATSDSIVQFF
>TRBV27|NA|once|TRBJ2-5|14
TGTGCCAGCAGTTCGTACAGGGGACTGGAGACCCAGTACTTC
CASSSYRGLETQYF
>TRBV20-1|NA|NA|TRBJ2-7|10
TGCAGTGCAACAGGGAACGAGCAGTACTTC
CSATGNEQYF
>TRBV11-2|TRBD2|NA|TRBJ2-3|14
TGTGCCAGCAGCCTTAGCGGGGGGACCAGATACGCGTATTTT
CASSLSGGTRYAYF
>TRBV5-1|NA|NA|TRBJ1-1|15
TGCGCCAGCAGCTTGGGCCCCAGGGAGAACACTGAAGCTTTCTTT
CASSLGPRENTEAFF
>TRBV3-1|TRBD1|NA|TRBJ2-5|14
TGTGCCAGCCGGGACAGGGGACTGCAGGTGACCCAGTACTTC
CASRDRGLQVTQYF
>TRBV2|NA|NA|TRBJ1-6|17
TGTGCCAGCAGTCCCACAGGTTCCAGCTCCTATAATTCACCCCTCCACTTT
CASSPTGSSSYNSPLHF
>TRBV11-1|NA|few|TRBJ1-1|13
TGTGCCAGCAGCTCTACTATGAACACTGAAGCTTTCTTT
CASSSTMNTEAFF
>TRBV5-1|NA|NA|TRBJ2-7|14
TGCGCCAGCAATGTCACGGCACCCAACAATGAGCAGTACTTC
CASNVTAPNNEQYF
>TRBV29-1|NA|NA|TRBJ2-3|16
TGCAGCCCGAAGGGCCTGCGGGACGGTCCCCCAGATACGCAGTATTTT
CSPKGLRDGPPDTQYF
>TRBV27|NA|NA|TRBJ2-7|12
TGTGCCAGCGGTTTATCCGGGGACGAGCAGTACTTC
CASGLSGDEQYF